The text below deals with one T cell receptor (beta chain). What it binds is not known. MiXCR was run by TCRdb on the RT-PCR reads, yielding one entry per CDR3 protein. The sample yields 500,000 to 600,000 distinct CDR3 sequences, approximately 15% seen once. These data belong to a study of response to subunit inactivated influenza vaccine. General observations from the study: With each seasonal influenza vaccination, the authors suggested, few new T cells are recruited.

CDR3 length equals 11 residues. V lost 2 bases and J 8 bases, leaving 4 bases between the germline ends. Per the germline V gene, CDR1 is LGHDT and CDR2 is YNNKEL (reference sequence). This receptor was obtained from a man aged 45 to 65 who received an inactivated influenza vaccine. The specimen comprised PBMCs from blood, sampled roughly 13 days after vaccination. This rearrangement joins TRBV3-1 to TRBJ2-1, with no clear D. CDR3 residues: CASSQIDEQFF. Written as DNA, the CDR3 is TGTGCCAGCAGCCAAATAGATGAGCAGTTCTTC.